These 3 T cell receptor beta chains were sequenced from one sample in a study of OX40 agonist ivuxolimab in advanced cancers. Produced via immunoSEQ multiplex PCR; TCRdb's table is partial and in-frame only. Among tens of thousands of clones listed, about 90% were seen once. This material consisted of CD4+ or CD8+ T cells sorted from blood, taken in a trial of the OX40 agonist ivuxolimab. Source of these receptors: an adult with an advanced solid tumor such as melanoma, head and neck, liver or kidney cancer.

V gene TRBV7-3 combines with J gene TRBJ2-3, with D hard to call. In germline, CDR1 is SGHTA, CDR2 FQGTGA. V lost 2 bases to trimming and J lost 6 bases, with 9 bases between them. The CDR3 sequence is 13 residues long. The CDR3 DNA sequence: TGTGCCAGCAGCTTAGGGTACGGGGATACGCAGTATTTT. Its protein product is CASSLGYGDTQYF.

The CDR3 nucleotides are TGTGCCAGCAGCTCCATGATACAGGGAGAAAAACTGTTTTTT. This sequence encodes CASSSMIQGEKLFF. V and J are TRBV7-2 and TRBJ1-4, with D perhaps matching TRBD1 (6 bases). Germline V CDR1 and CDR2: SGHTA, FQGNSA. Trimming took off 4 bases at V and 8 bases at J, with 14 bases between the two ends. The CDR3 covers 14 residues.

The CDR3 nucleotides are TGTGCCAGTAGTATAGGTTTCGGGCGGGCCACAGATACGCAGTATTTT. This translates into CASSIGFGRATDTQYF. The rearrangement joins TRBV19 to TRBJ2-3, with D possibly TRBD2 on 5 matching bases. The V gene lost 1 base and the J gene lost 2 bases, with 13 bases spanning the gap. There are 16 residues in the CDR3. Germline lookup yields CDR1 LNHDA and CDR2 SQIVND (reference sequence).